These 2 T cell receptor beta chains share one sample of origin, sequenced in a study of low-dose radiotherapy and immunotherapy resistance in tumors. With TRAV- and TRBV-specific primers, first-strand cDNA was made, covering the alpha and beta chains. TCRs were put through 20 PCR cycles of amplification with Phusion. A constant-region primer and the V-primer adapter served as the primer pair. Each CDR3 protein is one row after TCRdb ran MiXCR on the reads. This table has roughly 90,000 distinct CDR3 sequences, under 25% appearing once. Sample time point: after trial treatment. The sample's treatment: LDRT plus nivolumab, ipilimumab, low-dose cyclophosphamide and aspirin (RACIN trial). Specimen: PBMCs, collected after low-dose radiotherapy plus immunotherapy. Receptors originate from a female donor with ovarian cancer.

This clonotype was seen ten or more times. The chain employs TRBV6-5 and TRBJ2-3; D possibly corresponds to TRBD2 (5 bases). The CDR3 contains 13 residues. CDR1 MNHEY and CDR2 SVGAGI come from the germline V gene. The V and J ends lost 5 bases and 5 bases respectively, with 11 bases between them. CDR3 loop: CASSGFGGDTQYF. The CDR3 DNA follows: TGTGCCAGCAGTGGCTTCGGAGGAGATACGCAGTATTTT.

Ten or more counts support this clonotype. The chain combines TRBV10-3 with TRBJ2-2; TRBD2 aligns across 14 bases. The germline V gene has CDR1 ENHRY and CDR2 SYGVKD. The J segment lost 2 bases and the V segment lost 10 bases, leaving 9 bases of the junction unmatched. CDR3 length equals 17 residues. CDR3 sequence (DNA): TGTGCCACCGCAGGGGGACTAGCGGGAGTTAACACCGGGGAGCTGTTTTTT. It translates to CATAGGLAGVNTGELFF.